This T cell receptor beta chain was identified during a study of breast tumors, draining lymph nodes, adjacent tissues. The study's findings and limits: Luminal-like breast cancer showed significantly higher tumor–nontumor repertoire similarity than basal-like.

TCRdb reprocessed the multiplex PCR reads with MiXCR, giving one entry per CDR3 protein. The sample has some 170,000 distinct CDR3 sequences, around 33% seen once. In germline, CDR1 is SGHDT, CDR2 YYEEEE. The CDR3 runs 15 residues. Breast cancer patients provided tissue from their axillary draining lymph nodes. With respect to this clonotype: What it recognizes is unknown. One end of the junction does not line up with germline, which may come from a read error.

The sequenced material came from axillary lymph node tissue. This TCR derives from a female donor with breast cancer. Some clones in this sample may be carry-over from other donors' samples. The chain uses TRBV5-6 and TRBJ2-4; 10 bases match TRBD1. The CDR3 sequence: CASSWKGTGAFLDDF. As DNA, the CDR3 is TGTGCCAGCAGCTGGAAGGGGACAGGGGCTTTCTTGGACGACTTC.